The 26 T cell receptor beta chains listed next were all sequenced from one sample in a study of blood T cell repertoires in COVID-19. The assay was immunoSEQ multiplex PCR, and TCRdb's table has in-frame clones only and misses some. The sample has more than 120,000 clones, 85% to 90% seen once; the top ten hold roughly 8%. The material sequenced was peripheral blood. The receptors were gathered from a woman aged 45 to 65 with active or convalescent COVID-19.

CDR3 nucleotides: TGCGCCAGCAGCCAAGCTCCTAGTTACAATGAGCAGTTCTTC. It codes for CASSQAPSYNEQFF. The V and J genes are TRBV4-3 and TRBJ2-1; D ambiguous. The CDR3 sequence is 14 residues long. The germline V gene encodes CDR1 LGHNA and CDR2 YSLEER. The V gene lost 1 base and the J gene lost 4 bases, with 8 bases spanning the gap.

The V call is TRBV19, the J call TRBJ2-2, with TRBD2 matching 8 bases. This CDR3 contains 14 residues. V lost 6 bases and J lost 5; bases outside the gene matches: 5. The germline gives CDR1 LNHDA, CDR2 SQIVND (reference sequence). In DNA, the CDR3 is TGTGCCAGTAGCGGGAGGGGGGGGACCGGGGAGCTGTTTTTT. Encoded protein: CASSGRGGTGELFF.

This clone showed up just once. The chain has TRBV27 and TRBJ2-3; 8 positions agree with TRBD1. This CDR3 comprises 17 residues. V shed 5 bases, J shed 4 bases, and the junction held 14 bases outside the gene matches. Germline-derived CDR1 and CDR2 are MNHEY and SMNVEV (reference sequence). The CDR3 sequence is CASSAQGAGRNADTQYF. In DNA, the CDR3 is TGTGCCAGCAGTGCTCAGGGGGCGGGGAGGAACGCAGATACGCAGTATTTT.

The chain combines TRBV19 with TRBJ1-6, with TRBD1 matching over 8 bases. There are 15 residues in the CDR3. Looked up from germline, CDR1 is LNHDA and CDR2 is SQIVND (reference sequence). V lost 5 bases, J lost 2 bases, and 2 bases stayed unmatched. The CDR3 loop is CASSEQGAYNSPLHF. The CDR3 DNA is TGTGCCAGTAGTGAACAGGGGGCCTATAATTCACCCCTCCACTTT.

This chain joins TRBV7-2 and TRBJ2-1; D gene uncertain. V gave up 5 bases and J gave up 4 bases, with 12 bases separating them. CDR1 is SGHTA, CDR2 FQGNSA, per germline. This CDR3 comprises 14 residues. CDR3 amino acids: CASSLLANYNEQFF. The CDR3 nucleotides are TGTGCCAGCAGCCTGCTCGCTAATTACAATGAGCAGTTCTTC. Full variable domain (missing parts from reference TRBV7-2 and TRBJ2-1): GAGVSQSPSNKVTEKGKDVELRCDPISGHTALYWYRQSLGQGLEFLIYFQGNSAPDKSGLPSDRFSAERTGGSVSTLTIQRTQQEDSAVYLCASSLLANYNEQFFGPGTRLTVL.

This clone was observed once. This sequence joins TRBV4-2 and TRBJ2-7; no firm D call. The V and J ends lost 0 bases and 3 bases respectively, with 12 bases between them. This CDR3 spans 15 amino acids. Germline V gene sequence: CDR1 LGHNA, CDR2 YNFKEQ. The DNA for the CDR3 is TGTGCCAGCAGCCAAGAGCTGGGCTACGTCTACGAGCAGTACTTC. The encoded protein is CASSQELGYVYEQYF.

The V gene is TRBV5-4, the J gene TRBJ2-7, with D possibly being TRBD1 (6 bases). The CDR3 sequence is 14 residues long. V gave up 2 bases and J gave up 2 bases, with 11 bases separating them. In germline, CDR1 is SGHNT, CDR2 YYREEE (reference sequence). Here the CDR3 reads CASSLAGQTYEQYF. DNA for the CDR3: TGTGCCAGCAGCTTAGCAGGACAGACCTACGAGCAGTACTTC.

This chain links TRBV5-8 with TRBJ2-3, with 11 positions matching TRBD2. CDR3 length equals 15 residues. The V gene end was trimmed by 2 bases and the J gene end by 3 bases; junction bases not matched to a gene: 2. From germline, CDR1 is SGHTS and CDR2 YDEGEE. CDR3 in DNA: TGTGCCAGCAGCTTAACTAGCGGGGGAACAGATACGCAGTATTTT. This codes for CASSLTSGGTDTQYF.

The chain is built from TRBV7-2 and TRBJ2-5, with 13 bases fitting TRBD2. V gave up 0 bases and J gave up 5 bases; unmatched junction bases: 0. Germline loops: CDR1 SGHTA, CDR2 FQGNSA. This CDR3 region has 15 residues. CDR3: CASSLATSGRETQYF. The CDR3 nucleotides are TGTGCCAGCAGCTTAGCGACTAGCGGGAGGGAGACCCAGTACTTC.

V is TRBV24-1 and J is TRBJ2-2; the match to TRBD2 covers 16 bases. Germline lookup yields CDR1 KGHDR and CDR2 SFDVKD. J lost 6 bases, V lost 8 bases, and 14 bases had no gene match. This CDR3 has 19 amino acids. The CDR3 coding sequence is TGTGCCACCAATGTAATGGGGACTAGCGGGAGGGGTAGGTCCGGGGAGCTGTTTTTT. Its protein product is CATNVMGTSGRGRSGELFF.

This clone was observed a single time. This sequence joins TRBV30 and TRBJ1-1; TRBD1 aligns across 7 bases. V dropped 2 bases and J dropped 2; count of bases not matched to a gene: 8. The V gene's germline CDR1 is GTSNPN and CDR2 SVGIG (reference sequence). This CDR3 has 15 amino acids. CDR3 DNA: TGTGCCTGGAGTCAATCCCACAGGGGCAACACTGAAGCTTTCTTT. Its protein product is CAWSQSHRGNTEAFF.

This clone has a single count. The CDR3 protein is CASSTGIQPQHF. As DNA, the CDR3 is TGTGCCAGCAGTACCGGGATACAGCCCCAGCATTTT. The V gene is TRBV12-3 or TRBV12-4, the J gene TRBJ1-5; the D is unclear. The CDR3 loop spans 12 amino acids. Trimming stripped 5 bases from V and 7 bases from J, with 9 bases between.

CDR3 nucleotides: TGTGCCAGCTCACCATTTCGAGCCGGGTACCAAGAGACCCAGTACTTC. Protein sequence: CASSPFRAGYQETQYF. The V and J genes are TRBV18 and TRBJ2-5; D uncertain. Trimming shortened V by 2 bases and J by 0 bases, and 13 bases separated the two germline ends. The CDR3 loop spans 16 amino acids. CDR1 is KGHSH, CDR2 LQKENI, per germline.

The chain links TRBV11-1 to TRBJ2-5; a possible D gene is TRBD2 (7 bases). The germline gives CDR1 SGHAT, CDR2 FQDESV (reference sequence). The CDR3 length is 15 residues. The ends were cut back, 4 bases at V and 4 bases at J, with 16 bases in the middle. The CDR3 loop reads CASSWGHREGETQYF. Written as DNA, the CDR3 is TGTGCCAGCAGCTGGGGACACAGGGAGGGAGAGACCCAGTACTTC.

CDR3 sequence: CASSIGTVFLNTEAFF. The CDR3 region has the DNA TGTGCCAGTAGTATAGGCACAGTCTTTCTGAACACTGAAGCTTTCTTT. V usage is TRBV19 and J usage is TRBJ1-1; D is ambiguous. Germline CDR1 LNHDA, CDR2 SQIVND (reference sequence). This CDR3 has 16 amino acids. The V end lost 1 base, the J end lost 0 bases, and 12 bases lay between the germline ends.

In its sample, this clone was seen once. The V gene is TRBV6-5, the J gene TRBJ2-3; D perhaps matches TRBD2 (5 bases). This CDR3 has 14 residues. Germline V lookup: CDR1 MNHEY, CDR2 SVGAGI. V lost 5 bases to trimming and J lost 2 bases, with 11 bases between them. The CDR3: CASSPWTATDTQYF. CDR3 in DNA: TGTGCCAGCAGTCCGTGGACTGCCACAGATACGCAGTATTTT.

The chain couples TRBV5-4 to TRBJ1-1, with 7 positions matching TRBD1. Germline V gene sequence: CDR1 SGHNT, CDR2 YYREEE (reference sequence). This CDR3 is built from 15 residues. J lost 1 base, V lost 4 bases, and 7 bases had no gene match. As DNA, the CDR3 is TGTGCCAGCAGCCCCGCAGGGACAGCGAACACTGAAGCTTTCTTT. It yields the protein CASSPAGTANTEAFF.

With regard to this clone: Other nucleotide sequences in the sample specify the same CDR3. The chain recombines TRBV18 with TRBJ2-7; 9 bases align to TRBD1. Germline assignment: CDR1 KGHSH and CDR2 LQKENI. After removal of 2 bases from V and 3 bases from J, the junction contained 2 bases not matched to a gene. This CDR3 spans 14 amino acids. The CDR3 reads CASSPGTGSYEQYF. The CDR3 region has the DNA TGTGCCAGCTCACCAGGGACAGGGAGCTACGAGCAGTACTTC.

V usage is TRBV19 and J usage is TRBJ1-1; D is perhaps TRBD1 (5 bases). V dropped 10 bases and J dropped 1 base, with 13 bases sitting between them. CDR1 LNHDA and CDR2 SQIVND come from the germline V gene (reference sequence). CDR3 length: 13 amino acids. DNA of the CDR3: TGTGCCACCTCCGCGGGGACGAACACTGAAGCTTTCTTT. It codes for CATSAGTNTEAFF.

This chain joins TRBV20-1 and TRBJ1-5, with D possibly TRBD1 on 5 matching bases. With 3 bases removed from V and 5 bases from J, the gap between germline ends came to 14 bases. Germline V gives CDR1 DFQATT, CDR2 SNEGSKA (reference sequence). This CDR3 comprises 14 residues. The CDR3 DNA reads as TGCAGTGCTAGTTGGTGGGGCAGGGATCAGCCCCAGCATTTT. This sequence encodes CSASWWGRDQPQHF.

The rearrangement links TRBV7-8 to TRBJ1-5, with TRBD1 matching over 9 bases. CDR1 is SGHVS and CDR2 is FQNEAQ in the germline V gene. J was trimmed by 7 bases and V by 5 bases; bases with no gene match: 9. The CDR3 totals 15 residues. The CDR3: CASSSGQGTRQPQHF. The CDR3 nucleotides are TGTGCCAGCAGCAGTGGACAGGGGACTAGGCAGCCCCAGCATTTT.

CDR3 coding DNA: TGCGCCAGTTTTACGCTGGGGACAGGACACAATGAGCAGTTCTTC. Its translation is CASFTLGTGHNEQFF. The chain joins TRBV5-1 to TRBJ2-1; 8 bases agree with TRBD1. Germline CDR1 is SGHRS and CDR2 is YFSETQ. The CDR3 length is 15 residues. V shed 8 bases, J shed 5 bases, and the junction held 12 bases outside the gene matches.

The chain couples TRBV19 to TRBJ1-5, with D perhaps TRBD1 (6 bases). From germline, CDR1 is LNHDA and CDR2 SQIVND (reference sequence). This CDR3 contains 15 residues. The V gene lost 7 bases and the J gene lost 1 base, with 14 bases spanning the gap. Here the CDR3 reads CASIGWQGSNQPQHF. CDR3 nucleotide sequence: TGTGCCAGTATAGGGTGGCAGGGGAGCAATCAGCCCCAGCATTTT.

V gene TRBV30 combines with J gene TRBJ2-2; 10 nucleotides line up with TRBD2. This CDR3 is 17 amino acids long. CDR1 is GTSNPN and CDR2 is SVGIG in the germline V gene (reference sequence). J lost 2 bases, V lost 4 bases, and 10 bases had no gene match. The DNA for the CDR3 is TGTGCCTGGATGGGACTAGCGCATTTTTTTAACACCGGGGAGCTGTTTTTT. Protein product: CAWMGLAHFFNTGELFF.

The chain has TRBV14 and TRBJ1-1; a weak D match, TRBD1 (6 bases). Germline CDR1 is SGHDN and CDR2 is FVKESK. This CDR3 is built from 14 residues. V was cut by 0 bases and J by 1 base, with 6 bases left in between. CDR3: CASSQETGNTEAFF. CDR3 nucleotides: TGTGCCAGCAGCCAAGAGACAGGGAACACTGAAGCTTTCTTT.

This clone was recorded once. In DNA, the CDR3 is TGTGCCTGGAGTGTTAGCGTTCCTAGCACAGATACGCAGTATTTT. Encoded protein: CAWSVSVPSTDTQYF. The V gene is TRBV30, the J gene TRBJ2-3, with D possibly TRBD2 on 5 matching bases. This CDR3 is built from 15 residues. Germline CDR1 GTSNPN, CDR2 SVGIG (reference sequence). Between the trimmed V and J ends, which lost 0 bases and 0 bases, there was a span of 10 bases.